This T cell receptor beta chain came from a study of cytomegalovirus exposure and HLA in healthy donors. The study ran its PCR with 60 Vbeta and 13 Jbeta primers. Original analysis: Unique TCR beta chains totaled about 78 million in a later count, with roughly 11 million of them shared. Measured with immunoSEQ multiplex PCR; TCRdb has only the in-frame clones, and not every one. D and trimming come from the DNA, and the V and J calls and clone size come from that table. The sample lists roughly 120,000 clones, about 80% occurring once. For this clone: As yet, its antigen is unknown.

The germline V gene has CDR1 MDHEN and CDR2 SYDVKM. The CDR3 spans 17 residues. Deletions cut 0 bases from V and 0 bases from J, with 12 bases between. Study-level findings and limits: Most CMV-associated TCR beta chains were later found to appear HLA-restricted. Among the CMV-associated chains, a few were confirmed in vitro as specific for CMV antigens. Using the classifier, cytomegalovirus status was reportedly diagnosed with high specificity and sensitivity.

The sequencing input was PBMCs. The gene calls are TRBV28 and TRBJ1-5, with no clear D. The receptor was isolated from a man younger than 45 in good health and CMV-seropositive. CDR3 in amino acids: CASSLWTGSSSNQPQHF. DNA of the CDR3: TGTGCCAGCAGTTTATGGACGGGGTCCTCTAGCAATCAGCCCCAGCATTTT.